A single sample gave rise to the 12 T cell receptor beta chains below, sequenced in a study of radiation and T cells in renal cell carcinoma. Generated by immunoSEQ multiplex PCR, the TCRdb table keeps only in-frame clones and is missing some. The sample yields approximately 120,000 clones, roughly 80% seen once. Time point indicated: baseline pretreatment blood. As for treatment: 15 Gy SBRT to primary tumor, nephrectomy 4 weeks later. The source material was blood, sampled from a patient whose treatment included radiotherapy and nephrectomy. These receptors all stem from a woman aged 60-70 years with renal cell carcinoma.

The chain uses TRBV19 and TRBJ1-2; D not resolved. From germline, CDR1 is LNHDA and CDR2 SQIVND (reference sequence). The CDR3 is 13 amino acids. Trimming took 4 bases from V and 10 from J, leaving 16 bases between them. This CDR3 reads CASSTRTALDYTF. CDR3 bases: TGTGCCAGTAGTACGAGGACCGCCTTGGACTACACCTTC. The full variable domain, rest sourced from reference TRBV19 and TRBJ1-2, is DGGITQSPKYLFRKEGQNVTLSCEQNLNHDAMYWYRQDPGQGLRLIYYSQIVNDFQKGDIAEGYSVSREKKESFPLTVTSAQKNPTAFYLCASSTRTALDYTFGSGTRLTVV.

The rearrangement uses TRBV6-5 and TRBJ2-3; D unclear. CDR1 and CDR2 from the germline V gene are MNHEY and SVGAGI. The CDR3 contains 13 residues. Trimming shortened V by 6 bases and J by 5 bases, and 12 bases separated the two germline ends. The CDR3 spells CASSPHSEDTQYF. The CDR3 DNA sequence: TGTGCCAGCAGCCCTCACTCGGAAGATACGCAGTATTTT.

The chain is built from TRBV6-1 and TRBJ2-5, with a tentative D call TRBD2 (6 bases). Judging by the DNA end, TRBJ2-7 fits better; the J call may be wrong. The CDR3 totals 12 residues. Germline CDR1 MNHNS, CDR2 SASEGT. The CDR3 is CAGGRTYYEQYF. CDR3 nucleotide sequence: TGTGCCGGGGGGAGGACCTACTACGAGCAGTACTTC.

The chain uses TRBV28 and TRBJ1-2; possibly TRBD1 for D (6 bases). Germline V gene sequence: CDR1 MDHEN, CDR2 SYDVKM. The germline V and J ends were trimmed by 8 bases and 0 bases, with 13 bases remaining between them. This CDR3 is built from 14 residues. CDR3 protein: CASRRAGANYGYTF. The CDR3 DNA is TGTGCCAGCCGGCGGGCAGGGGCTAACTATGGCTACACCTTC.

This clone turned up a few times. The V call is TRBV5-8, the J call TRBJ2-3; 8 bases map to TRBD2. The germline CDR1 and CDR2 sequences are SGHTS and YDEGEE. This CDR3 spans 16 amino acids. V was pared by 5 bases and J by 0 bases, with 8 bases of the junction left unmatched. CDR3 sequence (DNA): TGTGCCAGCAGTTCCGGGGGGGGCCACAGCACAGATACGCAGTATTTT. Translation gives CASSSGGGHSTDTQYF.

This clone came up a few times. J is TRBJ2-4 and V is TRBV25-1; D perhaps matches TRBD2 (7 bases). Trimming left V 0 bases short and J 6 bases short, with 12 bases between. CDR3 size: 15 residues. Germline V lookup: CDR1 MGHDK, CDR2 SYGVNS. As DNA, the CDR3 is TGTGCCAGCAGTGAATATGGGGGGGCTGGAAACATTCAGTACTTC. Translating gives CASSEYGGAGNIQYF.

This rearrangement joins TRBV19 to TRBJ2-1; 10 bases match TRBD2. CDR1 is LNHDA and CDR2 is SQIVND in the germline V gene (reference sequence). V was pared by 3 bases and J by 4 bases, with 9 bases of the junction left unmatched. This CDR3 comprises 17 residues. Here the CDR3 reads CASSIRTSGGGYNEQFF. The CDR3 nucleotides read TGTGCCAGTAGTATTCGGACTAGCGGAGGGGGTTACAATGAGCAGTTCTTC.

The chain has TRBV15 and TRBJ1-6; D may be TRBD1 (5 bases). The ends were cut back, 0 bases at V and 9 bases at J, with 12 bases in the middle. Germline CDR1 and CDR2: LNHNV and YYDKDF (reference sequence). The length of the CDR3 is 15 residues. The CDR3 DNA follows: TGTGCCACCAGCAGAGATTTTGGGGGGGGTTCACCCCTCCACTTT. Its translation: CATSRDFGGGSPLHF.

This chain joins TRBV5-1 and TRBJ1-5; 10 positions match TRBD1. The V segment lost 6 bases and the J segment 2 bases; nucleotides outside the gene matches: 5. Germline-derived CDR1 and CDR2 are SGHRS and YFSETQ. CDR3 length: 15 amino acids. CDR3 nucleotide sequence: TGCGCCAGCAATCCCGGGACAGGGGGCAATCAGCCCCAGCATTTT. It encodes CASNPGTGGNQPQHF.

The table lists this clone with a count of one. J is TRBJ1-4 and V is TRBV4-2; 8 bases fit TRBD1. V gave up 6 bases and J gave up 5 bases; unmatched junction bases: 11. The CDR3 loop spans 16 amino acids. Germline values: CDR1 LGHNA, CDR2 YNFKEQ. The CDR3 DNA reads TGTGCCAGCAGTCCTCTGCTAGGGACAGGAAATGAAAAACTGTTTTTT. Protein product: CASSPLLGTGNEKLFF.

The chain employs TRBV10-3 and TRBJ1-4, with D perhaps matching TRBD1 (6 bases). Trimming removed 9 bases at V and 8 bases at J, with 16 bases between. This CDR3 has 13 residues. The germline gives CDR1 ENHRY, CDR2 SYGVKD. The DNA for the CDR3 is TGTGCCATTTCCCACAGGGTGGAGGAAAAACTGTTTTTT. Translated, it gives CAISHRVEEKLFF.

This clone was detected a few times. Germline and junction disagree at one end, which may indicate a read error. The chain links TRBV2 to TRBJ1-1, with a possible D match to TRBD1 (5 bases). Germline V lookup: CDR1 SNHLY, CDR2 FYNNEI. The CDR3 runs to 11 residues. The CDR3 region has the DNA TGCTCCTCGGGGGGTGTCACTGAAGCTTTCTTT. Translated: CSSGGVTEAFF.